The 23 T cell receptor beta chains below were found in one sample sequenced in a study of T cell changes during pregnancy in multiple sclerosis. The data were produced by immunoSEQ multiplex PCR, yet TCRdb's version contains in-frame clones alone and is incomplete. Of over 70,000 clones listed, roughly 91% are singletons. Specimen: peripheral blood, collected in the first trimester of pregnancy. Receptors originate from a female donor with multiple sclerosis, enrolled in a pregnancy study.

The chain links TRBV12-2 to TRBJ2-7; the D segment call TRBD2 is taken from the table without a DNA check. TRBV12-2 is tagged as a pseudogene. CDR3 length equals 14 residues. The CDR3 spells CASRETRVPYEQYF. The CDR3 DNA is TGTGCAAGTCGTGAAACGCGGGTTCCTTACGAGCAGTACTTC.

In DNA form, the CDR3 reads TGTGCCAGCAGCTTGGGGACAGGACGCACAGATACGCAGTATTTT. Translating it yields CASSLGTGRTDTQYF. The chain recombines TRBV7-6 with TRBJ2-3; 8 bases are a match to TRBD1. Germline CDR1 reads SGHVS; CDR2 reads FNYEAQ. V lost 3 bases, J lost 1 base, and 3 bases stayed unmatched. This CDR3 is 15 amino acids long.

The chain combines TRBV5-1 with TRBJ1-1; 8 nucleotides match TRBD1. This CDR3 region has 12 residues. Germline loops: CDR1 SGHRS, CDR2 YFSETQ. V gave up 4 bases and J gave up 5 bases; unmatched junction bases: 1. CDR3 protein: CASSRTGTEAFF. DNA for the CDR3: TGCGCCAGCAGCCGGACAGGGACTGAAGCTTTCTTT.

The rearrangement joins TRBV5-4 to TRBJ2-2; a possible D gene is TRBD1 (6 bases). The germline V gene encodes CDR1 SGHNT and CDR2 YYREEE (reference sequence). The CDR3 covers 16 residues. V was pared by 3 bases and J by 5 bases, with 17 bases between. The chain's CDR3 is CASSSRQGRVTGELFF. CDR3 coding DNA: TGTGCCAGCAGCTCCCGGCAGGGGCGGGTAACCGGGGAGCTGTTTTTT.

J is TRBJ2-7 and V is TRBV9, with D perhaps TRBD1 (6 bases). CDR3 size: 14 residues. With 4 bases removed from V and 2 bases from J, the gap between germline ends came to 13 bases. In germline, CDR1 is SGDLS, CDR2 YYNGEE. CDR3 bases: TGTGCCAGCAGCCCTTTCGAGGGGGCCTACGAGCAGTACTTC. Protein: CASSPFEGAYEQYF. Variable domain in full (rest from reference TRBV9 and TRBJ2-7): DSGVTQTPKHLITATGQRVTLRCSPRSGDLSVYWYQQSLDQGLQFLIQYYNGEERAKGNILERFSAQQFPDLHSELNLSSLELGDSALYFCASSPFEGAYEQYFGPGTRLTVT.

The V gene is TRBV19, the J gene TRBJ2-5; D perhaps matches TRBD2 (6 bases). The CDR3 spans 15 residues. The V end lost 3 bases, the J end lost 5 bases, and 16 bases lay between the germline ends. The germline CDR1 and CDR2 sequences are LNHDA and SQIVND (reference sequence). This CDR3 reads CASSILASVPETQYF. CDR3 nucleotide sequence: TGTGCCAGTAGTATTCTGGCTAGCGTTCCCGAGACCCAGTACTTC.

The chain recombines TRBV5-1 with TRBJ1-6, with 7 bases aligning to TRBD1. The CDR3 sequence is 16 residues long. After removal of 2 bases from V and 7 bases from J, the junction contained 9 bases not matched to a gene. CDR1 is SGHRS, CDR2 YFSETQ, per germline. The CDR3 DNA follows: TGCGCCAGCAGCTTCAACAGGCAGGGGGAGAATTCACCCCTCCACTTT. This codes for CASSFNRQGENSPLHF.

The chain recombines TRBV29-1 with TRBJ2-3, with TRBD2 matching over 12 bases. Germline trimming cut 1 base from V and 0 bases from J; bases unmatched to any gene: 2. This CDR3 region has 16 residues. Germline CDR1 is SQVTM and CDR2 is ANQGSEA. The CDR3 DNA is TGCAGCGTTGAAGGGACTAGCGGGATCAGCACAGATACGCAGTATTTT. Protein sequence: CSVEGTSGISTDTQYF.

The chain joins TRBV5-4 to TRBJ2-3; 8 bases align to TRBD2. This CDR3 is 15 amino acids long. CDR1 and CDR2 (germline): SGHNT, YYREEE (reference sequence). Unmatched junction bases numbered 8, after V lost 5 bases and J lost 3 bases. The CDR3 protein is CASSTGGGGTDTQYF. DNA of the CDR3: TGTGCCAGCAGTACCGGGGGGGGAGGGACAGATACGCAGTATTTT.

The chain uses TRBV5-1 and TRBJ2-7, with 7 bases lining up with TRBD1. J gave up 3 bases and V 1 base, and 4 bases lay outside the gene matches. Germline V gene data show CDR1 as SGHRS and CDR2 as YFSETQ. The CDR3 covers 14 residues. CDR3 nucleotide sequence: TGCGCCAGCAGCTTGAGACAGGGCGTCTACGAGCAGTACTTC. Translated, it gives CASSLRQGVYEQYF.

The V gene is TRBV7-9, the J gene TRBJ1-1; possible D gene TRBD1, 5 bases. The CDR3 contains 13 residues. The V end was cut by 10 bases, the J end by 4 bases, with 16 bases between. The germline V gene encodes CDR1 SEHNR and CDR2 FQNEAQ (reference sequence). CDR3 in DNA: TGTGCCACCGACGGGGGTCAGGGCACTGAAGCTTTCTTT. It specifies CATDGGQGTEAFF.

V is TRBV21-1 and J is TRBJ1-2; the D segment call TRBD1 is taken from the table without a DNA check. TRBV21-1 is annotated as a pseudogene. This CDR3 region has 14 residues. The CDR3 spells CASSPGHRRYGYTF. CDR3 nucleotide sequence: TGTGCCAGCAGTCCGGGACACAGAAGATATGGCTACACCTTC.

The CDR3 reads CASSLTGAGGPSEQYF. CDR3 DNA sequence: TGTGCCAGCAGCTTAACGGGGGCGGGGGGGCCCAGCGAGCAGTACTTC. This chain connects TRBV7-3 to TRBJ2-7; 9 bases match TRBD2. Germline lookup yields CDR1 SGHTA and CDR2 FQGTGA. The CDR3 runs to 16 residues. Unmatched junction bases numbered 9, after V lost 0 bases and J lost 6 bases.

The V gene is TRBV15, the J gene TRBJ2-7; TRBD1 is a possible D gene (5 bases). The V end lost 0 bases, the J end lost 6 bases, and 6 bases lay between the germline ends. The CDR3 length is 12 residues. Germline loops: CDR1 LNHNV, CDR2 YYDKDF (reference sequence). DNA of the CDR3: TGTGCCACCAGCAGAGATGGGGCCGAGCAGTACTTC. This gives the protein CATSRDGAEQYF.

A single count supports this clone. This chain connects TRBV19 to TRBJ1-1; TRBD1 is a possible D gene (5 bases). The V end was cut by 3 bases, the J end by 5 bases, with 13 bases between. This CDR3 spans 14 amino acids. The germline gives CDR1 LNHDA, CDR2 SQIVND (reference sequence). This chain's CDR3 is CASSIAGQGTEAFF. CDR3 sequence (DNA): TGTGCCAGTAGTATCGCGGGGCAAGGTACTGAAGCTTTCTTT.

The CDR3 bases are TGTGCCTGGAGTGTAACTATGGGTGCTGTCTATGGCTACACCTTC. Translating gives CAWSVTMGAVYGYTF. The rearrangement uses TRBV30 and TRBJ1-2; no clear D gene. The V gene lost 0 bases and the J gene lost 4 bases, with 15 bases spanning the gap. Per germline, CDR1 GTSNPN and CDR2 SVGIG (reference sequence). The CDR3 consists of 15 residues.

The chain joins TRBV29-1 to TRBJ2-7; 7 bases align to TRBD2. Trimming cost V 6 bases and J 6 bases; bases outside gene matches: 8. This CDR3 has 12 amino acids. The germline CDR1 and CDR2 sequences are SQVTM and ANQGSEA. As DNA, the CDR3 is TGCAGCGTGAGCGGGGTCTCCGGCGAGCAGTACTTC. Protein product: CSVSGVSGEQYF.

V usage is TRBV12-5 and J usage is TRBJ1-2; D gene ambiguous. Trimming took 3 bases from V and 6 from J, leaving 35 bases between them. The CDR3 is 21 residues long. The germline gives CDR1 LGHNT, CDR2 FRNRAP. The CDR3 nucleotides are TGTGCTAGTGGTTTTCGAACGCCCATCGCGGCCATAGCACCACATTCTGATGGCTACACCTTC. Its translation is CASGFRTPIAAIAPHSDGYTF.

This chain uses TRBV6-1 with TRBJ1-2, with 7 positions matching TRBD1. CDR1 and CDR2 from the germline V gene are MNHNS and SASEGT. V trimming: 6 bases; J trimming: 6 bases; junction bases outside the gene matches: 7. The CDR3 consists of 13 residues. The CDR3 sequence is CASRKGTENGYTF. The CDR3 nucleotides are TGTGCCAGCAGAAAAGGGACAGAGAATGGCTACACCTTC.

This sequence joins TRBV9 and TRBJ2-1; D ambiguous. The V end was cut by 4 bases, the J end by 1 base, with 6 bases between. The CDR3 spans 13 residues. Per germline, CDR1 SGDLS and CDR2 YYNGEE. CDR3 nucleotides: TGTGCCAGCAGCATCCGTTCCTACAATGAGCAGTTCTTC. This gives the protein CASSIRSYNEQFF. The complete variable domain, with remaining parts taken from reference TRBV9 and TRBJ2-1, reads DSGVTQTPKHLITATGQRVTLRCSPRSGDLSVYWYQQSLDQGLQFLIQYYNGEERAKGNILERFSAQQFPDLHSELNLSSLELGDSALYFCASSIRSYNEQFFGPGTRLTVL.

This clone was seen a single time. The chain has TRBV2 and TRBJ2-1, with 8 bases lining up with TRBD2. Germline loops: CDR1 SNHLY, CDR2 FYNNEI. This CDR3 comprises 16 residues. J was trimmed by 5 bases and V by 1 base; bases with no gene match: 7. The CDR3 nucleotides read TGTGCCAGCAGTGAAGGGCCGGGCGGGGGGAACAATGAGCAGTTCTTC. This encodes CASSEGPGGGNNEQFF.

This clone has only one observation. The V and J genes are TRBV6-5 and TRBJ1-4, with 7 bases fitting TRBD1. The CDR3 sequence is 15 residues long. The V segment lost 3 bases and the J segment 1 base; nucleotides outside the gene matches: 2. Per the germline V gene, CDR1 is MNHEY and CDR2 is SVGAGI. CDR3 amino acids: CASSYQGVTNEKLFF. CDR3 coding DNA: TGTGCCAGCAGTTATCAGGGGGTAACTAATGAAAAACTGTTTTTT.

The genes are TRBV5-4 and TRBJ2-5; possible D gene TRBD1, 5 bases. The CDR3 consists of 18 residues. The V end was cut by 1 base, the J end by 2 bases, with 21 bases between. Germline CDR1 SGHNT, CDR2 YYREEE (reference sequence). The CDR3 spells CASSLPGSAVKGQETQYF. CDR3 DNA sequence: TGTGCCAGCAGCTTGCCCGGATCCGCCGTTAAGGGGCAAGAGACCCAGTACTTC.